Below, 9 T cell receptor beta chains from the same sample are listed, as sequenced in a study of T cell clones after liver transplantation. TCRdb's copy holds only in-frame clones and misses some; the assay was immunoSEQ multiplex PCR. The repertoire has 65,000 to 90,000 clones, more than 75% of them found once; the top ten carry less than 3.5%. Source: CD4+ T cells from blood, taken before liver transplant. Source of these receptors: a human donor who received a liver transplant.

V gene TRBV4-3 combines with J gene TRBJ2-6; 10 bases fit TRBD1. Germline V lookup: CDR1 LGHNA, CDR2 YSLEER. V shed 2 bases and J 2 bases; nucleotides not matched to a gene: 6. This CDR3 has 18 residues. The CDR3 is CASSQRWTGGPGANVLTF. In DNA form, the CDR3 reads TGCGCCAGCAGCCAAAGATGGACAGGGGGACCTGGGGCCAACGTCCTGACTTTC.

The V and J genes are TRBV27 and TRBJ2-1, with 12 bases lining up with TRBD1. The CDR3 has 19 amino acids. The V gene's germline CDR1 is MNHEY and CDR2 SMNVEV (reference sequence). The V and J ends lost 3 bases and 0 bases, in that order; junction bases with no gene match: 9. CDR3 nucleotides: TGTGCCAGCAGTTTGGGGGGGACAGGGGGCGAAAGCTCCTACAATGAGCAGTTCTTC. Translated: CASSLGGTGGESSYNEQFF.

The V call is TRBV18, the J call TRBJ2-1; perhaps TRBD2 as D (5 bases). V lost 4 bases and J lost 7, with 17 bases in between. This CDR3 spans 15 amino acids. CDR1 and CDR2 from the germline V gene are KGHSH and LQKENI. The CDR3 bases are TGTGCCAGCTCACTCGACTTTTCACCGGGAAATGAGCAGTTCTTC. Its translation is CASSLDFSPGNEQFF.

This clone was seen a single time. The chain is built from TRBV30 and TRBJ2-5; D not certain. The CDR3 length is 13 residues. Per germline, CDR1 GTSNPN and CDR2 SVGIG (reference sequence). V lost 0 bases and J 4 bases, leaving 9 bases between the germline ends. CDR3 coding DNA: TGTGCCTGGAGTGTACTACCAGGAGAGACCCAGTACTTC. This translates into CAWSVLPGETQYF.

The V and J genes are TRBV7-9 and TRBJ1-5, with 7 bases lining up with TRBD1. J lost 5 bases, V lost 4 bases, and 8 bases had no gene match. The CDR3 runs to 15 residues. Germline CDR1 and CDR2: SEHNR and FQNEAQ (reference sequence). CDR3 sequence reads: CASSSQGSHDQPQHF. DNA of the CDR3: TGTGCCAGCAGCTCACAGGGGTCCCATGATCAGCCCCAGCATTTT.

The rearrangement links TRBV11-2 to TRBJ1-2; TRBD1 is a possible D gene (5 bases). In germline, CDR1 is SGHAT, CDR2 FQNNGV. Trimming left V 5 bases short and J 8 bases short, with 18 bases between. CDR3 length equals 14 residues. The CDR3 protein is CASSPQGGGGGYTF. The CDR3 nucleotides read TGTGCCAGCAGCCCCCAAGGTGGGGGAGGAGGCTACACCTTC. Supplemented by reference TRBV11-2 and TRBJ1-2, the full variable domain reads EAGVAQSPRYKIIEKRQSVAFWCNPISGHATLYWYQQILGQGPKLLIQFQNNGVVDDSQLPKDRFSAERLKGVDSTLKIQPAKLEDSAVYLCASSPQGGGGGYTFGSGTRLTVV.

The table lists this clone with a count of one. The rearrangement links TRBV10-2 to TRBJ2-3; 8 bases fit TRBD2. V shed 5 bases, J shed 1 base, and the junction held 8 bases outside the gene matches. The CDR3 has 16 residues. From germline, CDR1 is WSHSY and CDR2 SAAADI. The CDR3 DNA sequence: TGCGCCAGCAGTAAAATAGCGGGATCAGGCACAGATACGCAGTATTTT. Translating it yields CASSKIAGSGTDTQYF.

The chain employs TRBV5-6 and TRBJ2-7; tentative D call: TRBD1 (5 bases). CDR1 and CDR2 (germline): SGHDT, YYEEEE. V lost 0 bases to trimming and J lost 2 bases, with 12 bases between them. There are 15 residues in the CDR3. CDR3 sequence: CASSLVRQGPYEQYF. The CDR3 DNA reads TGTGCCAGCAGCTTGGTGCGGCAGGGTCCCTACGAGCAGTACTTC.

In DNA, the CDR3 is TGTGCCAGCAGCCCACCCGGGGTTACAGATACGCAGTATTTT. Encoded protein: CASSPPGVTDTQYF. The chain carries TRBV14 and TRBJ2-3, with D possibly TRBD2 on 5 matching bases. The V end was cut by 4 bases, the J end by 3 bases, with 11 bases between. This CDR3 is built from 14 residues. Per the germline V gene, CDR1 is SGHDN and CDR2 is FVKESK.